The 31 T cell receptor beta chains below come from one sample, sequenced in a study of blood T cell repertoires in COVID-19 (dated by TCRdb to about 2020). Receptor libraries were prepared by the immunoSEQ multiplex PCR assay. TCRdb mirrors the immuneACCESS table, restricted to in-frame sequences. Some clones are absent from its copies; in checked studies, under half trace to an unresolved V gene, and the reason for the others is unknown. Present in this sample are around 150,000 clones, over 80% of which were seen just once. In total, the top ten clones hold 3.5% to 5% of the sample. The source material was peripheral blood. These TCRs come from a woman aged 50 to 60 with acute or convalescent COVID-19.

The V call is TRBV15, the J call TRBJ2-7, with 7 bases matching TRBD1. This CDR3 spans 17 amino acids. Germline-derived CDR1 and CDR2 are LNHNV and YYDKDF (reference sequence). After removal of 3 bases from V and 2 bases from J, the junction contained 13 bases not matched to a gene. The CDR3: CATSSINWDSFTYEQYF. The CDR3 DNA reads as TGTGCCACCAGCAGTATAAATTGGGACAGTTTTACCTACGAGCAGTACTTC.

The chain has TRBV6-1 and TRBJ1-1; D remains unclear. Germline CDR1 reads MNHNS; CDR2 reads SASEGT. The CDR3 extends over 15 amino acids. Trimming left V 0 bases short and J 7 bases short, with 15 bases between. The CDR3 DNA sequence: TGTGCCAGCAGTGAAGCGGCGCGGTGGACTGATGAAGCTTTCTTT. Its translation is CASSEAARWTDEAFF.

The CDR3: CASSEVNRSGKNSGNTIYF. DNA of the CDR3: TGTGCCAGCAGTGAGGTCAACCGGTCGGGAAAGAACTCTGGAAACACCATATATTTT. The rearrangement links TRBV2 to TRBJ1-3, with D uncertain. V lost 3 bases and J lost 0, with 21 bases in between. The germline V gene encodes CDR1 SNHLY and CDR2 FYNNEI. This CDR3 is built from 19 residues.

The chain uses TRBV28 and TRBJ1-5; 7 bases map to TRBD1. The CDR3 consists of 14 residues. V gave up 6 bases and J gave up 9 bases; unmatched junction bases: 11. Germline CDR1 reads MDHEN; CDR2 reads SYDVKM. CDR3 in amino acids: CASSQGTVKRPQHF. The CDR3 nucleotides read TGTGCCAGCAGCCAAGGGACAGTAAAACGGCCCCAGCATTTT.

The V call is TRBV6-5, the J call TRBJ1-4; D is possibly TRBD1 (5 bases). The CDR3 is made up of 16 amino acids. CDR1 and CDR2 (germline): MNHEY, SVGAGI. V was pared by 0 bases and J by 6 bases, with 14 bases between. The CDR3 DNA sequence: TGTGCCAGCAGTTACTCGTTCGGGGGGACGTATGAAAAACTGTTTTTT. The encoded protein is CASSYSFGGTYEKLFF.

The sample holds one count of this clone. This CDR3 is CASRAPRDNYGYTF. The CDR3 nucleotides read TGTGCCAGTAGGGCCCCTCGCGACAATTATGGCTACACCTTC. The chain couples TRBV19 to TRBJ1-2; D not certain. The V gene's germline CDR1 is LNHDA and CDR2 SQIVND (reference sequence). This CDR3 has 14 residues. Trimming took 6 bases from V and 5 from J, leaving 16 bases between them.

The rearrangement joins TRBV9 to TRBJ2-5; D is unresolved. The germline V and J ends were trimmed by 1 base and 2 bases, with 9 bases remaining between them. The CDR3 runs 14 residues. Germline-derived CDR1 and CDR2 are SGDLS and YYNGEE. The CDR3 nucleotides are TGTGCCAGCAGCGTATCGCCAGTACAAGAGACCCAGTACTTC. This translates into CASSVSPVQETQYF. The full variable domain, its missing parts supplied by reference TRBV9 and TRBJ2-5, is DSGVTQTPKHLITATGQRVTLRCSPRSGDLSVYWYQQSLDQGLQFLIQYYNGEERAKGNILERFSAQQFPDLHSELNLSSLELGDSALYFCASSVSPVQETQYFGPGTRLLVL.

The chain uses TRBV13 and TRBJ2-2; D is unclear. The ends were cut back, 0 bases at V and 7 bases at J, with 9 bases in the middle. In germline, CDR1 is PRHDT, CDR2 FYEKMQ (reference sequence). The CDR3 spans 14 residues. The CDR3 loop reads CASSLGARIGELFF. The CDR3 DNA reads TGTGCCAGCAGCTTAGGAGCCAGGATCGGGGAGCTGTTTTTT. The complete variable domain, with remaining parts taken from reference TRBV13 and TRBJ2-2, reads AAGVIQSPRHLIKEKRETATLKCYPIPRHDTVYWYQQGPGQDPQFLISFYEKMQSDKGSIPDRFSAQQFSDYHSELNMSSLELGDSALYFCASSLGARIGELFFGEGSRLTVL.

V and J are TRBV5-8 and TRBJ2-3; tentative D call: TRBD1 (5 bases). Trimming cost V 1 base and J 0 bases, with 9 bases left between them. CDR1 is SGHTS, CDR2 YDEGEE, per germline. CDR3 length equals 15 residues. In DNA form, the CDR3 reads TGTGCCAGCAGCTTGAGGGGCCCTAGCACAGATACGCAGTATTTT. Protein product: CASSLRGPSTDTQYF.

V usage is TRBV3-1 (or the pseudogene TRBV3-2) and J usage is TRBJ1-6; 9 bases fit TRBD1. The trim removed 5 bases at V and 8 bases at J, leaving 10 bases unmatched. This CDR3 spans 16 amino acids. The germline V gene has CDR1 LGHDT and CDR2 YNNKEL (reference sequence). In DNA form, the CDR3 reads TGTGCCAGCAGCATACTACAGGGGGCGATTGATTCACCCCTCCACTTT. This gives the protein CASSILQGAIDSPLHF.

J is TRBJ1-2 and V is TRBV7-2; D is perhaps TRBD1 (6 bases). The CDR3 totals 16 residues. Germline V gene sequence: CDR1 SGHTA, CDR2 FQGNSA. Trimming took off 1 base at V and 5 bases at J, with 17 bases between the two ends. The CDR3 DNA follows: TGTGCCAGCAGCTTAGAGAGGGCGGGGGCAAAGTATGGCTACACCTTC. It yields the protein CASSLERAGAKYGYTF.

The CDR3 coding sequence is TGTGCCAGCAGCCAATCAAGGACAGCGGTCTATGGCTACACCTTC. It codes for CASSQSRTAVYGYTF. The chain recombines TRBV9 with TRBJ1-2, with TRBD1 as a possible D gene (6 bases). The CDR3 length is 15 residues. Germline-derived CDR1 and CDR2 are SGDLS and YYNGEE. V was trimmed by 4 bases and J by 4 bases, leaving 17 bases between them.

This clone was found a few times. The rearrangement joins TRBV6-6 to TRBJ2-1, with D possibly being TRBD2 (6 bases). This CDR3 contains 12 residues. Germline values: CDR1 MNHNY, CDR2 SVGAGI (reference sequence). V lost 8 bases and J lost 7, with 12 bases in between. The CDR3 sequence is CASSGAGNEQFF. The CDR3 DNA is TGTGCCAGCTCGGGAGCCGGGAATGAGCAGTTCTTC.

The V gene is TRBV7-2, the J gene TRBJ2-7; unclear D gene. The CDR3 totals 12 residues. Germline assignment: CDR1 SGHTA and CDR2 FQGNSA. V shed 1 base and J shed 3 bases, with 4 bases lying between them. CDR3: CASSLVGYEQYF. In DNA form, the CDR3 reads TGTGCCAGCAGCTTAGTCGGCTACGAGCAGTACTTC. The full variable domain, in which reference TRBV7-2 and TRBJ2-7 provide the parts outside the CDR3, is GAGVSQSPSNKVTEKGKDVELRCDPISGHTALYWYRQSLGQGLEFLIYFQGNSAPDKSGLPSDRFSAERTGGSVSTLTIQRTQQEDSAVYLCASSLVGYEQYFGPGTRLTVT.

This chain joins TRBV19 and TRBJ1-2; no clear D. CDR1 and CDR2 from the germline V gene are LNHDA and SQIVND (reference sequence). CDR3 length: 14 residues. Trimming took off 2 bases at V and 8 bases at J, with 15 bases between the two ends. DNA of the CDR3: TGTGCCAGTAGTATATCTGGGAGATTCGGAGGCTACACCTTC. This codes for CASSISGRFGGYTF.

Regarding this clone: The sample contains more than one DNA sequence encoding this CDR3. The chain recombines TRBV30 with TRBJ2-2, with 8 nucleotides matching TRBD1. Germline V gene lookup returns CDR1 GTSNPN and CDR2 SVGIG (reference sequence). The CDR3 runs to 14 residues. Trimming removed 3 bases from V and 4 bases from J; junction bases left unmatched: 4. The CDR3 DNA reads as TGTGCCTGGAGGCAGGGGGCGGGCACCGGGGAGCTGTTTTTT. It translates to CAWRQGAGTGELFF.

V usage is TRBV2 and J usage is TRBJ1-2; the D gene is possibly TRBD1 (6 bases). Germline-derived CDR1 and CDR2 are SNHLY and FYNNEI. Between the trimmed V and J ends, which lost 3 bases and 4 bases, there was a span of 9 bases. The CDR3 extends over 13 amino acids. The CDR3 is CASSENRAYGYTF. The CDR3 DNA reads TGTGCCAGCAGTGAGAACAGGGCCTATGGCTACACCTTC.

The chain has TRBV7-6 and TRBJ1-5; maybe TRBD1 (5 bases). The germline gives CDR1 SGHVS, CDR2 FNYEAQ. CDR3 size: 18 residues. The ends were cut back, 1 base at V and 2 bases at J, with 18 bases in the middle. In DNA, the CDR3 is TGTGCCAGCAGCTTAGAGCCAGGGTCTAATGTGGGCAATCAGCCCCAGCATTTT. As protein: CASSLEPGSNVGNQPQHF.

The J gene is TRBJ2-1, the V gene TRBV19; 7 nucleotides agree with TRBD2. V dropped 1 base and J dropped 4; count of bases not matched to a gene: 7. The CDR3 length is 16 residues. Germline assignment: CDR1 LNHDA and CDR2 SQIVND (reference sequence). CDR3 coding DNA: TGTGCCAGTAGTATAGTTTCAGGGAGGGGATACAATGAGCAGTTCTTC. This sequence encodes CASSIVSGRGYNEQFF.

This rearrangement joins TRBV15 to TRBJ2-7, with TRBD1 matching over 7 bases. The length of the CDR3 is 14 residues. Germline V gene data show CDR1 as LNHNV and CDR2 as YYDKDF (reference sequence). The V gene end was trimmed by 1 base and the J gene end by 0 bases; junction bases not matched to a gene: 0. The CDR3 nucleotides are TGTGCCACCAGCAGAGGGGACAGCTCCTACGAGCAGTACTTC. This sequence encodes CATSRGDSSYEQYF.

This sequence joins TRBV19 and TRBJ2-1; D perhaps matches TRBD1 (5 bases). Germline assignment: CDR1 LNHDA and CDR2 SQIVND (reference sequence). This CDR3 region has 15 residues. Trimming cost V 3 bases and J 5 bases, with 14 bases left between them. The CDR3 DNA follows: TGTGCCAGTAGTATTGCTAGGGGCGTCCACAATGAGCAGTTCTTC. It encodes CASSIARGVHNEQFF.

The CDR3 region is CASSLVGQGSGYTF. In nucleotides, the CDR3 is TGTGCCAGCAGCTTGGTCGGACAGGGATCCGGCTACACCTTC. V gene TRBV7-9 combines with J gene TRBJ1-2, with TRBD1 matching over 8 bases. This CDR3 has 14 residues. After removal of 3 bases from V and 8 bases from J, the junction contained 8 bases not matched to a gene. Germline-derived CDR1 and CDR2 are SEHNR and FQNEAQ (reference sequence).

The CDR3 DNA sequence: TGTGCCAGCAGTTTATGGGTGGCAGGGGGTATTGAAAAACTGTTTTTT. Translation gives CASSLWVAGGIEKLFF. This chain connects TRBV28 to TRBJ1-4; TRBD1 agrees at 7 bases. V gave up 0 bases and J gave up 7 bases; unmatched junction bases: 8. In germline, CDR1 is MDHEN, CDR2 SYDVKM. The CDR3 loop spans 16 amino acids.

J is TRBJ1-5 and V is TRBV9; TRBD1 matches at 7 bases. The germline V gene has CDR1 SGDLS and CDR2 YYNGEE. The CDR3 totals 14 residues. The J segment lost 1 base and the V segment lost 4 bases, leaving 2 bases of the junction unmatched. Written as DNA, the CDR3 is TGTGCCAGCAGCCCGGGACAGAGCAATCAGCCCCAGCATTTT. This translates into CASSPGQSNQPQHF.

This chain joins TRBV6-6 and TRBJ1-6; 7 bases are a match to TRBD1. The CDR3 extends over 16 amino acids. From germline, CDR1 is MNHNY and CDR2 SVGAGI (reference sequence). J lost 6 bases, V lost 6 bases, and 11 bases had no gene match. The CDR3 coding sequence is TGTGCCAGCAGACGTCAACCGGGACAGAGTAATTCACCCCTCCACTTT. Translating gives CASRRQPGQSNSPLHF.

This sequence joins TRBV3-1 (or the pseudogene TRBV3-2) and TRBJ1-2; D remains ambiguous. V gave up 2 bases and J gave up 8 bases, with 9 bases separating them. The CDR3 contains 12 residues. The germline V gene has CDR1 LGHDT and CDR2 YNNKEL (reference sequence). CDR3 DNA sequence: TGTGCCAGCAGCCAAAACCCGAGCGGCTACACCTTC. This translates into CASSQNPSGYTF.

The chain employs TRBV5-6 and TRBJ1-3; D call uncertain. Germline CDR1 reads SGHDT; CDR2 reads YYEEEE. CDR3 length: 15 residues. V lost 2 bases and J lost 1, with 10 bases in between. DNA of the CDR3: TGTGCCAGCAGCTTTGGAGGGTCTTCTGGAAACACCATATATTTT. This gives the protein CASSFGGSSGNTIYF.

This sequence joins TRBV7-8 and TRBJ2-5, with 13 bases identical to TRBD2. This CDR3 comprises 17 residues. Germline V gives CDR1 SGHVS, CDR2 FQNEAQ. The V gene end was trimmed by 4 bases and the J gene end by 2 bases; junction bases not matched to a gene: 7. The CDR3 coding sequence is TGTGCCAGCAGCTCGGGACTAGCGGGGAATATTCAAGAGACCCAGTACTTC. Amino acid sequence: CASSSGLAGNIQETQYF. The full variable domain, in which reference TRBV7-8 and TRBJ2-5 provide the parts outside the CDR3, is GAGVSQSPRYKVAKRGQDVALRCDPISGHVSLFWYQQALGQGPEFLTYFQNEAQLDKSGLPSDRFFAERPEGSVSTLKIQRTQQEDSAVYLCASSSGLAGNIQETQYFGPGTRLLVL.

The chain has TRBV3-1 (or the pseudogene TRBV3-2) and TRBJ2-7; 9 nucleotides match TRBD2. V gave up 0 bases and J gave up 1 base; unmatched junction bases: 1. The CDR3 is 15 residues long. Germline values: CDR1 LGHDT, CDR2 YNNKEL (reference sequence). CDR3 loop: CASSQELAGSYEQYF. The CDR3, as DNA: TGTGCCAGCAGCCAAGAACTAGCGGGTTCCTACGAGCAGTACTTC.

This clone was seen only once. The V call is TRBV4-3, the J call TRBJ1-4, with 9 bases fitting TRBD1. V gave up 4 bases and J gave up 8 bases; unmatched junction bases: 5. This CDR3 is built from 14 residues. The germline CDR1 and CDR2 sequences are LGHNA and YSLEER. The CDR3, as DNA: TGCGCCAGCAGCCGAGACAGGGGGGACGAAAAACTGTTTTTT. Translation gives CASSRDRGDEKLFF.

The chain employs TRBV2 and TRBJ2-2; 11 bases line up with TRBD2. This CDR3 has 15 amino acids. V lost 6 bases and J lost 2; bases outside the gene matches: 2. Germline assignment: CDR1 SNHLY and CDR2 FYNNEI. The chain's CDR3 is CASRRLAGNTGELFF. The CDR3 region has the DNA TGTGCCAGCAGAAGACTAGCGGGAAACACCGGGGAGCTGTTTTTT. Full variable domain (rest looked up from reference TRBV2 and TRBJ2-2): EPEVTQTPSHQVTQMGQEVILRCVPISNHLYFYWYRQILGQKVEFLVSFYNNEISEKSEIFDDQFSVERPDGSNFTLKIRSTKLEDSAMYFCASRRLAGNTGELFFGEGSRLTVL.